The next 27 T cell receptor beta chains were all read from a single sample in a study of blood T cell repertoires in COVID-19. TCRdb's table, derived via immunoSEQ multiplex PCR, lists solely in-frame clones and lacks some. The table has roughly 120,000 clones, more than 75% seen once. The sample was peripheral blood. These receptors all come from a man between 60 and 70 years old with COVID-19, enrolled during active disease.

CDR3 coding DNA: TGTGCCAGCAGCTTGGGGCACAATGAGCAGTTCTTC. Its protein is CASSLGHNEQFF. This chain uses TRBV11-2 with TRBJ2-1, with D perhaps TRBD1 (5 bases). Germline assignment: CDR1 SGHAT and CDR2 FQNNGV. CDR3 length: 12 amino acids. Trimming pared 3 bases from V and 5 bases from J, leaving 5 bases between.

The J gene is TRBJ1-2, the V gene TRBV5-6; D not certain. The germline V gene encodes CDR1 SGHDT and CDR2 YYEEEE. Trimming removed 1 base at V and 5 bases at J, with 9 bases between. The CDR3 contains 13 residues. The CDR3, as DNA: TGTGCCAGCAGCTTGTTCACACCTTATGGCTACACCTTC. This encodes CASSLFTPYGYTF.

The CDR3 spells CASYRGMNTEAFF. The CDR3 DNA reads TGTGCCAGTTACAGGGGGATGAACACTGAAGCTTTCTTT. The J gene is TRBJ1-1, the V gene TRBV13, with 8 bases that match TRBD1. The ends lost 9 bases at V and 0 bases at J; junction bases unmatched: 3. The CDR3 is made up of 13 amino acids. Germline lookup yields CDR1 PRHDT and CDR2 FYEKMQ (reference sequence).

This chain links TRBV9 with TRBJ2-3, with 7 bases matching TRBD2. The germline V gene encodes CDR1 SGDLS and CDR2 YYNGEE. J lost 2 bases, V lost 2 bases, and 8 bases had no gene match. This CDR3 has 16 residues. CDR3 in DNA: TGTGCCAGCAGCGTCCCAACGGCGGGAGACACAGATACGCAGTATTTT. Its translation is CASSVPTAGDTDTQYF.

As regards this clone: Other nucleotide sequences from this sample produce the same CDR3. V and J are TRBV19 and TRBJ1-1; no clear D gene. This CDR3 region has 15 residues. Trimming took off 5 bases at V and 1 base at J, with 14 bases between the two ends. The V gene's germline CDR1 is LNHDA and CDR2 SQIVND (reference sequence). CDR3: CASSARVAENTEAFF. DNA of the CDR3: TGTGCCAGTAGTGCACGGGTCGCGGAGAACACTGAAGCTTTCTTT.

With respect to this clone: This sample includes further DNA sequences coding for the same CDR3. The rearrangement links TRBV19 to TRBJ2-1; 14 bases fit TRBD2. The CDR3 covers 16 residues. Germline values: CDR1 LNHDA, CDR2 SQIVND (reference sequence). The trim removed 5 bases at V and 3 bases at J, leaving 3 bases unmatched. The CDR3 loop is CASSFGTSGSYNEQFF. The CDR3 nucleotides are TGTGCCAGTAGTTTCGGGACTAGCGGGAGCTACAATGAGCAGTTCTTC.

V is TRBV4-2 and J is TRBJ2-7, with TRBD2 matching 10 bases. Germline CDR1 is LGHNA and CDR2 is YNFKEQ. CDR3 length: 15 residues. Trimming took 3 bases from V and 2 from J; bases not matched to a gene: 4. CDR3 region: CASSQEAGGAYEQYF. CDR3 DNA: TGTGCCAGCAGCCAGGAAGCGGGAGGGGCCTACGAGCAGTACTTC.

This clone was found once. The chain employs TRBV2 and TRBJ2-2; 8 positions match TRBD1. The CDR3 runs to 15 residues. CDR1 is SNHLY and CDR2 is FYNNEI in the germline V gene. The ends lost 2 bases at V and 5 bases at J; junction bases unmatched: 4. The CDR3 loop is CASSEFRTGTGELFF. DNA for the CDR3: TGTGCCAGCAGTGAATTTCGGACAGGGACCGGGGAGCTGTTTTTT.

This chain connects TRBV11-2 to TRBJ2-5, with TRBD2 as a possible D gene (6 bases). This CDR3 comprises 17 residues. Trimming took off 2 bases at V and 5 bases at J, with 21 bases between the two ends. CDR1 is SGHAT and CDR2 is FQNNGV in the germline V gene. CDR3 sequence (DNA): TGTGCCAGCAGCTTATCTTTCTCACCCGGGGGAAAGGAGACCCAGTACTTC. Protein sequence: CASSLSFSPGGKETQYF. The variable domain in full, completed from reference TRBV11-2 and TRBJ2-5, reads EAGVAQSPRYKIIEKRQSVAFWCNPISGHATLYWYQQILGQGPKLLIQFQNNGVVDDSQLPKDRFSAERLKGVDSTLKIQPAKLEDSAVYLCASSLSFSPGGKETQYFGPGTRLLVL.

In regard to this clone: At one of its ends the junction is not consistent with the germline gene, which may arise from a read error. The DNA for the CDR3 is TGTGCCAGCAGTGAGACCACTAAAGCTTTCTTT. Translating it yields CASSETTKAFF. This rearrangement joins TRBV25-1 to TRBJ1-1; unclear D gene. Germline CDR1 reads MGHDK; CDR2 reads SYGVNS. CDR3 length: 11 amino acids.

This chain uses TRBV5-1 with TRBJ2-2; possibly TRBD1 for D (6 bases). Germline V gene sequence: CDR1 SGHRS, CDR2 YFSETQ. The CDR3 loop spans 13 amino acids. Trimming pared 5 bases from V and 6 bases from J, leaving 11 bases between. CDR3 region: CASRPGEAGELFF. DNA for the CDR3: TGCGCCAGCAGGCCAGGGGAAGCCGGGGAGCTGTTTTTT.

CDR3 sequence: CASSAGRFGNTIYF. CDR3 DNA sequence: TGTGCCAGCAGCGCCGGGAGGTTTGGAAACACCATATATTTT. This chain connects TRBV9 to TRBJ1-3; D is unclear. There are 14 residues in the CDR3. Trimming cost V 3 bases and J 3 bases, with 10 bases left between them. The germline CDR1 and CDR2 sequences are SGDLS and YYNGEE.

This chain links TRBV6-1 with TRBJ1-4; no clear D gene. CDR3 length equals 16 residues. Trimming shortened V by 3 bases and J by 0 bases, and 11 bases separated the two germline ends. In germline, CDR1 is MNHNS, CDR2 SASEGT. The CDR3 protein is CASSETDPATNEKLFF. CDR3 coding DNA: TGTGCCAGCAGTGAGACTGATCCGGCAACTAATGAAAAACTGTTTTTT.

The rearrangement uses TRBV19 and TRBJ2-2, with D tentatively TRBD1 (5 bases). V lost 7 bases, J lost 5 bases, and 23 bases lay in between. Germline V gene lookup returns CDR1 LNHDA and CDR2 SQIVND (reference sequence). The CDR3 is made up of 17 amino acids. CDR3 sequence (DNA): TGTGCCAGTACCCCGACTGGTTTTGGCGCAGGGACCGGGGAGCTGTTTTTT. This gives the protein CASTPTGFGAGTGELFF.

The rearrangement uses TRBV19 and TRBJ1-2; 9 nucleotides align to TRBD1. After removal of 5 bases from V and 4 bases from J, the junction contained 8 bases not matched to a gene. Germline V CDR1 and CDR2: LNHDA, SQIVND (reference sequence). This CDR3 has 15 residues. CDR3 region: CASSLQGASAYGYTF. The CDR3 nucleotides are TGTGCCAGTAGTTTACAGGGGGCATCCGCCTATGGCTACACCTTC.

The V call is TRBV18, the J call TRBJ2-3; D gene unclear. CDR3 length: 13 amino acids. The V end lost 0 bases, the J end lost 4 bases, and 5 bases lay between the germline ends. Looked up from germline, CDR1 is KGHSH and CDR2 is LQKENI. The CDR3 DNA follows: TGTGCCAGCTCACCACCGAGCCCAGATACGCAGTATTTT. Translated, it gives CASSPPSPDTQYF.

V and J are TRBV9 and TRBJ2-1, with TRBD1 matching over 7 bases. CDR1 and CDR2 from the germline V gene are SGDLS and YYNGEE. The V and J ends lost 3 bases and 4 bases, in that order; junction bases with no gene match: 4. The CDR3 is made up of 14 amino acids. CDR3: CASSAGTAYNEQFF. The CDR3 DNA reads TGTGCCAGCAGCGCCGGGACAGCTTACAATGAGCAGTTCTTC. The full variable domain, completed using reference TRBV9 and TRBJ2-1, is DSGVTQTPKHLITATGQRVTLRCSPRSGDLSVYWYQQSLDQGLQFLIQYYNGEERAKGNILERFSAQQFPDLHSELNLSSLELGDSALYFCASSAGTAYNEQFFGPGTRLTVL.

V and J are TRBV14 and TRBJ1-4, with D uncertain. V lost 1 base, J lost 5 bases, and 5 bases lay in between. Germline values: CDR1 SGHDN, CDR2 FVKESK. The CDR3 is 13 amino acids. In nucleotides, the CDR3 is TGTGCCAGCAGCCAAGCGTTGAATGAAAAACTGTTTTTT. Its protein is CASSQALNEKLFF.

This clone has just one count. The chain joins TRBV19 to TRBJ2-1; 8 bases align to TRBD1. Germline V gene data show CDR1 as LNHDA and CDR2 as SQIVND (reference sequence). CDR3 length: 15 amino acids. V shed 7 bases, J shed 3 bases, and the junction held 8 bases outside the gene matches. The CDR3 region has the DNA TGTGCCAGTAACCCCGACAGGGGAAGCTACAATGAGCAGTTCTTC. Its translation: CASNPDRGSYNEQFF.

This rearrangement joins TRBV7-6 to TRBJ2-3, with D perhaps TRBD2 (7 bases). CDR1 is SGHVS and CDR2 is FNYEAQ in the germline V gene. CDR3 length equals 14 residues. Trimming shortened V by 8 bases and J by 7 bases, and 19 bases separated the two germline ends. As DNA, the CDR3 is TGTGCCAGCGGGGAGGGGGGGGCATCAAATACGCAGTATTTT. This sequence encodes CASGEGGASNTQYF.

The chain couples TRBV29-1 to TRBJ2-2; 7 bases align to TRBD2. V lost 5 bases and J lost 4; bases outside the gene matches: 10. Germline-derived CDR1 and CDR2 are SQVTM and ANQGSEA. CDR3 length equals 15 residues. CDR3 nucleotides: TGCAGCGTTAAGGGACTACTCCGGGGCACCGGGGAGCTGTTTTTT. Translating gives CSVKGLLRGTGELFF.

The chain carries TRBV5-1 and TRBJ2-3; tentatively, D is TRBD2 (5 bases). V lost 4 bases, J lost 0 bases, and 9 bases lay in between. Per germline, CDR1 SGHRS and CDR2 YFSETQ. The CDR3 loop spans 14 amino acids. The CDR3 bases are TGCGCCAGCAGCGTAGCGTCTAGCACAGATACGCAGTATTTT. It codes for CASSVASSTDTQYF. Filled out from reference TRBV5-1 and TRBJ2-3, the complete variable domain reads KAGVTQTPRYLIKTRGQQVTLSCSPISGHRSVSWYQQTPGQGLQFLFEYFSETQRNKGNFPGRFSGRQFSNSRSEMNVSTLELGDSALYLCASSVASSTDTQYFGPGTRLTVL.

This clone has a single count. The rearrangement uses TRBV5-8 and TRBJ1-2, with 12 bases that match TRBD1. The CDR3 sequence is 15 residues long. CDR1 SGHTS and CDR2 YDEGEE come from the germline V gene. Losses at the gene ends were 1 base for V and 7 bases for J; bases not matched to a gene: 5. In DNA, the CDR3 is TGTGCCAGCAGCTTGTCCGGGACAGGGGGCTCTGGCTACACCTTC. Translated, it gives CASSLSGTGGSGYTF.

V and J are TRBV3-1 (or the pseudogene TRBV3-2) and TRBJ2-7, with TRBD1 as a possible D gene (6 bases). Germline V gives CDR1 LGHDT, CDR2 YNNKEL (reference sequence). The CDR3 runs 14 residues. The V end lost 1 base, the J end lost 4 bases, and 11 bases lay between the germline ends. In DNA form, the CDR3 reads TGTGCCAGCAGCCAAGGGTACAGGGCATACGAGCAGTACTTC. Translating it yields CASSQGYRAYEQYF.

The J gene is TRBJ2-2, the V gene TRBV4-1; 10 bases agree with TRBD2. The CDR3 contains 19 residues. V lost 0 bases, J lost 7 bases, and 14 bases stayed unmatched. The germline gives CDR1 MGHRA, CDR2 YSYEKL. CDR3 nucleotides: TGCGCCAGCAGCCAAGATCAGGGAAGGGCTAGCGGGAGAGTCGGGGAGCTGTTTTTT. Translated, it gives CASSQDQGRASGRVGELFF.

The CDR3 nucleotides are TGTGCCAGCAGCCGACTAGCGGGAGGGGGAGATGAGCAGTTCTTC. It encodes CASSRLAGGGDEQFF. The J gene is TRBJ2-1, the V gene TRBV7-9, with 14 bases lining up with TRBD2. The V gene's germline CDR1 is SEHNR and CDR2 FQNEAQ (reference sequence). J was trimmed by 8 bases and V by 5 bases; bases with no gene match: 5. This CDR3 is built from 15 residues.

The rearrangement joins TRBV30 to TRBJ1-1; D not resolved. The V gene lost 3 bases and the J gene lost 11 bases, with 19 bases spanning the gap. The V gene's germline CDR1 is GTSNPN and CDR2 SVGIG (reference sequence). This CDR3 region has 13 residues. The CDR3 nucleotides read TGTGCCTGGAGCGCCGCGGTTGGCGGTTGGGCTTTCTTT. Amino acids: CAWSAAVGGWAFF.